This TCR beta chain was sequenced for a study of cytomegalovirus exposure and HLA in healthy donors. Study summary: Earlier sequencing of about 179 million T cells yielded roughly 100 million unique TCR beta sequences. Overall study results and limits: While the bulk of TCR sequences proved rare, some public TCRs turned up in many donors.

The PCR employed 60 Vbeta primers together with 13 Jbeta primers. The repertoire was sequenced with immunoSEQ multiplex PCR; TCRdb's copy has only in-frame clones and lacks some. The sample lists some 190,000 clones, almost 80% occurring once. This clone was seen only a few times. The antigen is undetermined. The sequence was obtained from a woman under 30 in good health and CMV-seronegative. Sample: PBMCs.

The CDR3 nucleotides are TGTGCCAGTAGTAGGGACAGGGATGAAAAACTGTTTTTT. This translates into CASSRDRDEKLFF. The chain has TRBV19 and TRBJ1-4; TRBD1 agrees at 9 bases. This CDR3 has 13 residues. V gave up 4 bases and J gave up 6 bases; unmatched junction bases: 0. CDR1 LNHDA and CDR2 SQIVND come from the germline V gene (reference sequence). Together with reference TRBV19 and TRBJ1-4, the CDR3 gives the full variable domain: DGGITQSPKYLFRKEGQNVTLSCEQNLNHDAMYWYRQDPGQGLRLIYYSQIVNDFQKGDIAEGYSVSREKKESFPLTVTSAQKNPTAFYLCASSRDRDEKLFFGSGTQLSVL.